Listed below are T cell receptor beta chains from one sample, sequenced in a study of shared clonotypes between healthy human individuals. The assay was immunoSEQ multiplex PCR, and TCRdb's table has in-frame clones only and misses some. The sample consists of roughly 2.5 million clones, approximately 94% of them appearing once. The sequenced sample consisted of naive CD4+ T cells sorted from blood. The receptors were gathered from a man aged 18-30 years in good health. CDR3s include the opening cysteine and the closing phenylalanine or tryptophan. A D gene is named only where the DNA matches it firmly. Size values are once, few and many counts, or a class for expanded clones, and some rows have none.

d_call clone_size j_call v_call cdr3_nt cdr3_aa
NA NA TRBJ1-1 TRBV27 TGTGCCAGCAGTTCGGGAATGAACACTGAAGCTTTCTTT CASSSGMNTEAFF
NA NA TRBJ2-7 TRBV7-9 TGTGCCAGCAGCCAGTCAGGGGCCTACGAGCAGTACTTC CASSQSGAYEQYF
TRBD1 NA TRBJ1-6 TRBV7-8 TGTGCCAGCAGCTTGGACAGGGGGGATTCACCCCTCCACTTT CASSLDRGDSPLHF
NA NA TRBJ1-2 TRBV5-1 TGCGCCAGCAGCTTCGGGGAATACTATGGCTACACCTTC CASSFGEYYGYTF
NA NA TRBJ1-1 TRBV12-2 TGTGCAAGTCGCCTTCCGGCCAGGGGAAACGAAGCTTTCTTT CASRLPARGNEAFF
NA NA TRBJ2-7 TRBV6-1 TGTGCCAGCAGTGCCCCGACATACTCTAGATCCCCCTACGAGCAGTACTTC CASSAPTYSRSPYEQYF
TRBD2 NA TRBJ2-7 TRBV5-4 TGTGCCAGCAGCTTAACTAGCGGGAACCACGAGCAGTACTTC CASSLTSGNHEQYF
NA NA TRBJ1-1 TRBV5-1 TGCGCCAGCAGCTCGAATTTTGAAGCTTTCTTT CASSSNFEAFF
NA NA TRBJ1-2 TRBV6-6 TGTGCCAGCAGTCCAGAGTATGGCTACACCTTC CASSPEYGYTF
NA NA TRBJ1-3 TRBV14 TGTGCCAGCAATGCGACAGGTCTCTCTGGAAACACCATATATTTT CASNATGLSGNTIYF
NA NA TRBJ2-2 TRBV7-6 TGTGCCAGCAGCTTAGAAGGGGAGGGGGCAACCGGGGAGCTGTTTTTT CASSLEGEGATGELFF
TRBD1 NA TRBJ1-6 TRBV27 TGTGCCAGCAGTTTGCTAACAGGGGGTTCCTATAATTCACCCCTCCACTTT CASSLLTGGSYNSPLHF
TRBD1 NA TRBJ2-7 TRBV5-1 TGCGCCAGCAGCATTGCAGGGGGCGCGGGGTACGAACAGTACTTC CASSIAGGAGYEQYF
NA NA TRBJ1-3 TRBV9 TGTGCCAGCAGCGTACAAGGAAGGGGCTCTGGAAACACCATATATTTT CASSVQGRGSGNTIYF
TRBD1 once TRBJ2-5 TRBV2 TGTGCCAGCAGAGAAGACAGGGGGCGAGAGACCCAGTACTTC CASREDRGRETQYF
NA few TRBJ2-2 TRBV4-1 TGCGCCAGCAGCCAAGTGATGACCGGGGAGCTGTTTTTT CASSQVMTGELFF
NA NA TRBJ1-4 TRBV7-2 TGTGCCAGCAGCTCGCCCTACGGGACGGCTGCAACTAATGAAAAACTGTTTTTT CASSSPYGTAATNEKLFF
NA NA TRBJ1-1 TRBV5-1 TGCGCCAGCAGCTCCCACGGGGGGAACACTGAAGCTTTCTTT CASSSHGGNTEAFF
TRBD1 once TRBJ2-7 TRBV5-6 TGTGCCAGCAGCCCAGGGACAGGGGTTTTTTCGTATGAGCAGTACTTC CASSPGTGVFSYEQYF
NA NA TRBJ1-4 TRBV6-4 TGTGCCAGCAGTCGAGATGCAACTAATGAAAAACTGTTTTTT CASSRDATNEKLFF
NA NA TRBJ1-2 TRBV2 TGTGCCAGCAGTGAAGCGGCCAGGGCTCCCTATGGCTACACCTTC CASSEAARAPYGYTF
NA once TRBJ2-3 TRBV21-1 TGTGCCAGCAGCAAAGAGAAGGTTCCGAGCACAGATACGCAGTATTTT CASSKEKVPSTDTQYF
NA NA TRBJ2-7 TRBV19 TGTGCCAGTAGTAGTAATGCAGGGTGGTACGAGCAGTACTTC CASSSNAGWYEQYF
TRBD1 NA TRBJ2-3 TRBV4-3 TGCGCCAGCAGCCAACCCTTAGACAGGGTTGGCTATACGCAGTATTTT CASSQPLDRVGYTQYF
NA few TRBJ2-7 TRBV21-1 TGTGCCAGCAGCACGGGGACTTGGAGGGTGTACGAGCAGTACTTC CASSTGTWRVYEQYF
NA once TRBJ2-4 TRBV7-2 TGTGCCAGCAGCCCCGGAGGCCCTCCTAACATTCAGTACTTC CASSPGGPPNIQYF
NA NA TRBJ1-5 TRBV30 TGTGCCTGGAGTGTACGGGGGGGGCAGGGCAATCAGCCCCAGCATTTT CAWSVRGGQGNQPQHF
TRBD2 NA TRBJ2-1 TRBV7-8 TGTGCCAGCAGCTCAGCTCGACTAGCGGGACGGGATGAGCAGTTCTTC CASSSARLAGRDEQFF
NA few TRBJ1-5 TRBV7-9 TGTGCCAGCAGCTTAGGGGTCAGCAATCAGCCCCAGCATTTT CASSLGVSNQPQHF
NA NA TRBJ1-6 TRBV2 TGTGCCAGCAGTGAACAGAGCCCCGGGAATTCACCCCTCCACTTT CASSEQSPGNSPLHF
NA NA TRBJ1-3 TRBV21-1 TGTGCCAGCAGCAAAGCAGGCTCTGGAAACACCATATATTTT CASSKAGSGNTIYF
TRBD2 NA TRBJ2-1 TRBV29-1 TGCAGCGTTGAAGGTGGGACTAGCGGGGGGACCTCCTACAATGAGCAGTTCTTC CSVEGGTSGGTSYNEQFF
NA NA TRBJ2-5 TRBV5-1 TGCGCCAGCAGCTCACAGGTGGGAAACCAAGAGACCCAGTACTTC CASSSQVGNQETQYF
NA once TRBJ2-7 TRBV18 TGTGCCAGCTCACCGGGTGCCTACGAGCAGTACTTC CASSPGAYEQYF